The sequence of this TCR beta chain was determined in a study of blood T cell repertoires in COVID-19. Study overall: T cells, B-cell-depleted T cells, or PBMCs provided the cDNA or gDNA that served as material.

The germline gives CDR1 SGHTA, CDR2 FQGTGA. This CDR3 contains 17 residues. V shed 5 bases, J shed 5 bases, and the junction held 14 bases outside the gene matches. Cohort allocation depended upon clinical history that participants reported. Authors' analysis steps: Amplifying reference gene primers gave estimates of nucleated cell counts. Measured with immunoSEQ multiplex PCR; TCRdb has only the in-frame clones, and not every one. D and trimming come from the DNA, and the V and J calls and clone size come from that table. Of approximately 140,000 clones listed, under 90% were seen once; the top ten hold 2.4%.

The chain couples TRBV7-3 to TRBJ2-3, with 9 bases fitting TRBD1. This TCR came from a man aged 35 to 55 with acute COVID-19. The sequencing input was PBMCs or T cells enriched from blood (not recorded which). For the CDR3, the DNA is TGTGCCAGCAGCCCATACCTGGGACAGGGAGGCGAAGATACGCAGTATTTT. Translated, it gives CASSPYLGQGGEDTQYF.